Below are 23 T cell receptor beta chains sequenced from a single sample in a study of blood T cell repertoires in COVID-19 (dated by TCRdb to the early 2020s). Library construction relied on the immunoSEQ multiplex PCR assay. TCRdb holds this immuneACCESS table with in-frame rearrangements only. Some clones are missing; in checked studies, unresolved V genes explain under half, and the rest has no known cause. In this sample the table shows fewer than 50,000 clones, roughly 84% of which occur a single time. The ten largest account for approximately 7.6% of the sample. The specimen was peripheral blood. These receptors came from a human donor in a cohort sampled during active COVID-19.

The chain has TRBV4-1 and TRBJ1-5; D call uncertain. This CDR3 has 14 residues. Germline V gives CDR1 MGHRA, CDR2 YSYEKL. The ends were cut back, 2 bases at V and 9 bases at J, with 14 bases in the middle. CDR3 DNA: TGCGCCAGCAGCCAACCCGGAGATACTCTGCCCCAGCATTTT. Translation gives CASSQPGDTLPQHF.

The chain has TRBV9 and TRBJ2-3; D perhaps matches TRBD2 (6 bases). Trimming left V 0 bases short and J 8 bases short, with 13 bases between. CDR3 length: 14 amino acids. Germline CDR1 reads SGDLS; CDR2 reads YYNGEE. The CDR3 region is CASSVGEARGTQYF. The DNA of the CDR3 is TGTGCCAGCAGCGTAGGGGAGGCGAGGGGTACGCAGTATTTT.

V gene TRBV4-1 combines with J gene TRBJ2-7; D unresolved. The CDR3 length is 15 residues. The V and J ends lost 0 bases and 2 bases respectively, with 11 bases between them. Germline CDR1 reads MGHRA; CDR2 reads YSYEKL. CDR3: CASSQDHRGTYEQYF. The CDR3 nucleotides are TGCGCCAGCAGCCAAGATCATCGCGGAACCTACGAGCAGTACTTC.

This chain links TRBV7-8 with TRBJ2-7; D remains unclear. The CDR3 consists of 15 residues. Trimming pared 5 bases from V and 0 bases from J, leaving 14 bases between. CDR1 is SGHVS and CDR2 is FQNEAQ in the germline V gene. DNA of the CDR3: TGTGCCAGCAGCGCCCTGACTGCTTACTCCTACGAGCAGTACTTC. It codes for CASSALTAYSYEQYF.

V is TRBV7-3 and J is TRBJ1-5, with D maybe TRBD1 (6 bases). This CDR3 is 13 amino acids long. The ends were cut back, 5 bases at V and 6 bases at J, with 11 bases in the middle. Germline V CDR1 and CDR2: SGHTA, FQGTGA. CDR3 DNA: TGTGCCAGCAGCACCACGGACAGTCAGCCCCAGCATTTT. Its protein is CASSTTDSQPQHF.

This clone was found once. The chain employs TRBV9 and TRBJ2-3; 9 bases match TRBD2. Germline trimming cut 3 bases from V and 10 bases from J; bases unmatched to any gene: 9. The CDR3 covers 14 residues. CDR1 and CDR2 from the germline V gene are SGDLS and YYNGEE. DNA of the CDR3: TGTGCCAGCAGCGCCCAGGGTGGCGGGAGGGCGCAGTATTTT. Its translation is CASSAQGGGRAQYF.

The CDR3 spells CASSARGNGNTIYF. In DNA form, the CDR3 reads TGTGCCAGCAGTGCCAGGGGAAACGGAAACACCATATATTTT. The chain couples TRBV28 to TRBJ1-3; D might be TRBD1 (6 bases). Germline CDR1 and CDR2: MDHEN and SYDVKM. The CDR3 runs to 14 residues. V shed 5 bases and J shed 4 bases, with 12 bases lying between them.

The chain uses TRBV5-8 and TRBJ1-1; 7 nucleotides align to TRBD1. V lost 0 bases and J lost 4; bases outside the gene matches: 9. This CDR3 has 16 amino acids. Germline V gene data show CDR1 as SGHTS and CDR2 as YDEGEE. In DNA form, the CDR3 reads TGTGCCAGCAGCTTGGGCCCAGGGGGGCTAGGCACTGAAGCTTTCTTT. Translation: CASSLGPGGLGTEAFF.

CDR3 coding DNA: TGTGCCAGCAGCGGTCAGGAAAAAGAGACCCAGTACTTC. It is translated as CASSGQEKETQYF. The chain recombines TRBV11-3 with TRBJ2-5; D remains unclear. V lost 5 bases and J lost 3, with 10 bases in between. This CDR3 is 13 amino acids long. The germline gives CDR1 SGHNT, CDR2 YENEEA.

Concerning this clone: Other DNA sequences in the sample encode the same CDR3. The J gene is TRBJ1-3, the V gene TRBV13; a weak D match, TRBD1 (6 bases). The CDR3 sequence is 15 residues long. Trimming stripped 5 bases from V and 3 bases from J, with 14 bases between. Per the germline V gene, CDR1 is PRHDT and CDR2 is FYEKMQ (reference sequence). DNA for the CDR3: TGTGCCAGCAGCGCTCGCAGGGGATATGGAAACACCATATATTTT. Amino acids: CASSARRGYGNTIYF.

This clone appeared once. This CDR3 is CASSLEQGNEQYF. CDR3 bases: TGTGCCAGCAGTTTAGAACAGGGAAACGAGCAGTACTTC. The V call is TRBV12-3 or TRBV12-4, the J call TRBJ2-7, with D possibly matching TRBD1 (6 bases). The CDR3 contains 13 residues. V lost 1 base and J 5 bases, leaving 9 bases between the germline ends.

V and J are TRBV5-8 and TRBJ1-4; 10 bases match TRBD1. CDR1 is SGHTS, CDR2 YDEGEE, per germline. Unmatched junction bases numbered 8, after V lost 4 bases and J lost 8 bases. The CDR3 is 15 amino acids. The CDR3 spells CASSLWGQGSEKLFF. The CDR3 DNA reads TGTGCCAGCAGCCTGTGGGGACAGGGGAGCGAAAAACTGTTTTTT.

The gene calls are TRBV25-1 and TRBJ2-2; tentatively, D is TRBD1 (6 bases). The CDR3 loop spans 16 amino acids. Germline CDR1 MGHDK, CDR2 SYGVNS. The V end lost 0 bases, the J end lost 5 bases, and 13 bases lay between the germline ends. CDR3 in DNA: TGTGCCAGCAGTGAATATAGGACAGCGCGAACCGGGGAGCTGTTTTTT. Protein product: CASSEYRTARTGELFF.

This clone was observed once. This chain joins TRBV7-2 and TRBJ2-1, with D possibly TRBD1 on 7 matching bases. CDR3 length equals 14 residues. V was pared by 2 bases and J by 9 bases, with 14 bases between. Per germline, CDR1 SGHTA and CDR2 FQGNSA. The CDR3 here is CASSLFGQEGEQFF. The CDR3, as DNA: TGTGCCAGCAGCTTATTCGGACAGGAGGGTGAGCAGTTCTTC.

The chain combines TRBV4-2 with TRBJ1-4, with a weak D call TRBD1 (6 bases). CDR1 is LGHNA and CDR2 is YNFKEQ in the germline V gene. Trimming pared 3 bases from V and 8 bases from J, leaving 16 bases between. CDR3 length equals 15 residues. CDR3 sequence (DNA): TGTGCCAGCAGCCATCCAGGGGAAGCCTCCGAAAAACTGTTTTTT. Translation gives CASSHPGEASEKLFF.

The V gene is TRBV7-8, the J gene TRBJ1-1; D ambiguous. The CDR3 runs 15 residues. Germline V CDR1 and CDR2: SGHVS, FQNEAQ. V was shortened by 8 bases and J by 3 bases, with 19 bases between the two germline ends. The CDR3 protein is CASVKFGVEDTEAFF. The CDR3 nucleotides are TGTGCCAGCGTCAAGTTCGGGGTCGAGGACACTGAAGCTTTCTTT.

The chain has TRBV18 and TRBJ2-7, with 9 positions matching TRBD2. The germline gives CDR1 KGHSH, CDR2 LQKENI. The CDR3 totals 15 residues. The junction had 4 bases not matched to a gene; V was cut back by 1 base and J by 3 bases. CDR3 loop: CASSPLAGVDYEQYF. CDR3 in DNA: TGTGCCAGCTCACCACTAGCGGGAGTTGACTACGAGCAGTACTTC.

The J gene is TRBJ1-5, the V gene TRBV2; TRBD1 matches 8 bases. Trimming took 6 bases from V and 6 from J; bases not matched to a gene: 10. CDR3 length equals 15 residues. Germline-derived CDR1 and CDR2 are SNHLY and FYNNEI. The chain's CDR3 is CASRLDRGGSQPQHF. The CDR3 nucleotides read TGTGCCAGCAGACTCGACAGGGGCGGTAGTCAGCCCCAGCATTTT.

The chain recombines TRBV6-5 with TRBJ1-2; tentative D call: TRBD1 (6 bases). The germline V and J ends were trimmed by 6 bases and 2 bases, with 13 bases remaining between them. The CDR3 length is 14 residues. Germline-derived CDR1 and CDR2 are MNHEY and SVGAGI. DNA of the CDR3: TGTGCCAGCAGGCGGACAGAGCGAAACTATGGCTACACCTTC. Translating gives CASRRTERNYGYTF.

The rearrangement links TRBV7-9 to TRBJ2-1; TRBD2 aligns across 12 bases. CDR3 length: 16 residues. CDR1 is SEHNR, CDR2 FQNEAQ, per germline (reference sequence). After removal of 3 bases from V and 6 bases from J, the junction contained 6 bases not matched to a gene. DNA of the CDR3: TGTGCCAGCAGCTTTTTCGGACTAGCGGGATCCAATGAGCAGTTCTTC. Translated, it gives CASSFFGLAGSNEQFF.

This chain uses TRBV27 with TRBJ2-3; 16 nucleotides line up with TRBD2. Germline trimming cut 3 bases from V and 6 bases from J; bases unmatched to any gene: 9. The CDR3 length is 18 residues. CDR1 and CDR2 (germline): MNHEY, SMNVEV (reference sequence). CDR3 nucleotides: TGTGCCAGCAGTTTGCGGGGACTAGCGGGAGGGAGAAGGGATACGCAGTATTTT. Translation gives CASSLRGLAGGRRDTQYF.

V and J are TRBV2 and TRBJ2-7, with TRBD1 matching 11 bases. V gave up 6 bases and J gave up 6 bases; unmatched junction bases: 7. The CDR3 loop spans 14 amino acids. Germline V gene lookup returns CDR1 SNHLY and CDR2 FYNNEI. CDR3 sequence (DNA): TGTGCCAGCAGAGCGGACAGGGGGCTTAGCGAGCAGTACTTC. This sequence encodes CASRADRGLSEQYF. The full variable domain, completed using reference TRBV2 and TRBJ2-7, is EPEVTQTPSHQVTQMGQEVILRCVPISNHLYFYWYRQILGQKVEFLVSFYNNEISEKSEIFDDQFSVERPDGSNFTLKIRSTKLEDSAMYFCASRADRGLSEQYFGPGTRLTVT.

A few counts support this clone. CDR3 protein: CASSPENRQETQYF. The CDR3, as DNA: TGTGCCAGCTCACCAGAGAACAGGCAAGAGACCCAGTACTTC. The chain is built from TRBV18 and TRBJ2-5; TRBD1 might be the D (5 bases). CDR1 and CDR2 from the germline V gene are KGHSH and LQKENI. The CDR3 sequence is 14 residues long. V shed 2 bases and J shed 2 bases, with 9 bases lying between them.